Below are 31 T cell receptor beta chains sequenced from a single sample in a study of blood T cell repertoires in COVID-19. TCRdb's copy holds only in-frame clones and misses some; the assay was immunoSEQ multiplex PCR. The sample holds about 210,000 clones, around 90% seen once. The sample consisted of PBMCs or T cells enriched from blood (not recorded which). The receptors derive from a woman younger than 30 who had recovered from COVID-19.

This clone was picked up one time. V usage is TRBV28 and J usage is TRBJ1-3; D remains ambiguous. Per germline, CDR1 MDHEN and CDR2 SYDVKM. This CDR3 spans 12 amino acids. The V and J ends lost 5 bases and 2 bases respectively, with 4 bases between them. The CDR3 sequence is CASSLPGNTIYF. The CDR3 DNA reads TGTGCCAGCAGTCTCCCTGGAAACACCATATATTTT.

The rearrangement links TRBV27 to TRBJ1-4; no reliable D call. Trimming pared 3 bases from V and 1 base from J, leaving 12 bases between. Germline loops: CDR1 MNHEY, CDR2 SMNVEV (reference sequence). The CDR3 totals 16 residues. DNA of the CDR3: TGTGCCAGCAGTTTCACGACTGGGAGAACTAATGAAAAACTGTTTTTT. Translating gives CASSFTTGRTNEKLFF.

The V and J genes are TRBV30 and TRBJ1-5; D uncertain. The CDR3 is 14 residues long. Germline CDR1 and CDR2: GTSNPN and SVGIG (reference sequence). Trimming took off 0 bases at V and 6 bases at J, with 12 bases between the two ends. Here the CDR3 DNA reads TGTGCCTGGAGTGTATCGGGGAACGGTCAGCCCCAGCATTTT. Encoded protein: CAWSVSGNGQPQHF.

This clone was detected once. V usage is TRBV28 and J usage is TRBJ1-3, with a tentative D call TRBD1 (5 bases). This CDR3 has 14 residues. V lost 5 bases to trimming and J lost 0 bases, with 8 bases between them. Germline V gives CDR1 MDHEN, CDR2 SYDVKM. CDR3: CASSGTHSGNTIYF. The DNA of the CDR3 is TGTGCCAGCAGTGGGACTCACTCTGGAAACACCATATATTTT.

This clone has just one count. The chain combines TRBV29-1 with TRBJ1-2, with a weak D call TRBD1 (6 bases). This CDR3 comprises 15 residues. Deletions cut 4 bases from V and 2 bases from J, with 17 bases between. The germline CDR1 and CDR2 sequences are SQVTM and ANQGSEA. CDR3 bases: TGCAGCGTTGTCGAAACTGGGGGGGGCAACTATGGCTACACCTTC. It encodes CSVVETGGGNYGYTF. Drawing the rest from reference TRBV29-1 and TRBJ1-2, the complete variable domain is SAVISQKPSRDICQRGTSLTIQCQVDSQVTMMFWYRQQPGQSLTLIATANQGSEATYESGFVIDKFPISRPNLTFSTLTVSNMSPEDSSIYLCSVVETGGGNYGYTFGSGTRLTVV.

This clone was detected a few times. The chain carries TRBV9 and TRBJ2-2, with 11 bases aligning to TRBD2. Germline V gene data show CDR1 as SGDLS and CDR2 as YYNGEE. V shed 4 bases, J shed 5 bases, and the junction held 7 bases outside the gene matches. The CDR3 has 16 amino acids. CDR3 region: CASSLLRLAGTGELFF. The DNA of the CDR3 is TGTGCCAGCAGCCTACTGAGACTAGCGGGGACCGGGGAGCTGTTTTTT.

This clone has just one count. This chain joins TRBV4-2 and TRBJ2-3; 9 nucleotides line up with TRBD2. This CDR3 comprises 15 residues. V trimming: 1 base; J trimming: 1 base; junction bases outside the gene matches: 0. Germline assignment: CDR1 LGHNA and CDR2 YNFKEQ. CDR3 protein: CASSQVAGGTDTQYF. As DNA, the CDR3 is TGTGCCAGCAGCCAAGTAGCGGGGGGCACAGATACGCAGTATTTT.

The V gene is TRBV7-2, the J gene TRBJ2-1, with 7 bases lining up with TRBD2. J was trimmed by 4 bases and V by 5 bases; bases with no gene match: 8. Germline CDR1 SGHTA, CDR2 FQGNSA. The CDR3 runs 15 residues. The CDR3 region is CASSPSGRRYNEQFF. Written as DNA, the CDR3 is TGTGCCAGCAGCCCTAGCGGACGAAGATACAATGAGCAGTTCTTC.

The chain is built from TRBV7-2 and TRBJ1-5; D gene uncertain. This CDR3 spans 15 amino acids. V was clipped by 1 base and J by 6 bases, with 13 bases between them. Germline V gene sequence: CDR1 SGHTA, CDR2 FQGNSA. In DNA, the CDR3 is TGTGCCAGCAGCTTAGAACTCCGGGGATCTCAGCCCCAGCATTTT. It codes for CASSLELRGSQPQHF. Using reference TRBV7-2 and TRBJ1-5 for the parts outside the CDR3, the full variable domain is GAGVSQSPSNKVTEKGKDVELRCDPISGHTALYWYRQSLGQGLEFLIYFQGNSAPDKSGLPSDRFSAERTGGSVSTLTIQRTQQEDSAVYLCASSLELRGSQPQHFGDGTRLSIL.

The V and J genes are TRBV28 and TRBJ1-3, with a tentative D call TRBD1 (5 bases). The germline gives CDR1 MDHEN, CDR2 SYDVKM. The CDR3 spans 11 residues. V dropped 7 bases and J dropped 6 bases, with 7 bases sitting between them. DNA for the CDR3: TGTGCCAGCAAGACAGCAAACACCATATATTTT. This translates into CASKTANTIYF.

The rearrangement links TRBV7-2 to TRBJ2-1; 12 nucleotides line up with TRBD2. The CDR3 sequence is 18 residues long. V trimming: 5 bases; J trimming: 8 bases; junction bases outside the gene matches: 16. Germline CDR1 is SGHTA and CDR2 is FQGNSA. The CDR3 loop is CASSPQAQLAGGLDEQFF. Here the CDR3 DNA reads TGTGCCAGCAGCCCCCAGGCCCAGCTAGCGGGGGGGCTGGATGAGCAGTTCTTC.

The chain recombines TRBV29-1 with TRBJ1-4, with D possibly TRBD1 on 5 matching bases. CDR1 is SQVTM, CDR2 ANQGSEA, per germline. The CDR3 spans 12 residues. With 7 bases removed from V and 5 bases from J, the gap between germline ends came to 11 bases. CDR3 DNA: TGCAGCGCGACAGATCTAAATGAAAAACTGTTTTTT. Translation: CSATDLNEKLFF.

The chain joins TRBV9 to TRBJ2-1, with 13 nucleotides matching TRBD2. The CDR3 runs to 15 residues. The germline gives CDR1 SGDLS, CDR2 YYNGEE. Trimming at V came to 4 bases and at J to 9 bases, leaving 7 bases not matched to a gene. The CDR3 is CASSQLAGGRSEQFF. The CDR3 bases are TGTGCCAGCAGCCAACTAGCGGGGGGGCGTAGTGAGCAGTTCTTC.

The CDR3 loop is CASSIGQGIQETQYF. The CDR3 nucleotides are TGTGCCAGTAGTATCGGACAGGGGATCCAAGAGACCCAGTACTTC. The chain is built from TRBV19 and TRBJ2-5, with TRBD1 matching over 9 bases. CDR3 length: 15 residues. The germline V gene has CDR1 LNHDA and CDR2 SQIVND (reference sequence). The junction had 3 bases not matched to a gene; V was cut back by 3 bases and J by 1 base.

This clone was seen only a few times. The chain employs TRBV15 and TRBJ1-2, with 7 nucleotides matching TRBD1. After removal of 0 bases from V and 5 bases from J, the junction contained 6 bases not matched to a gene. The CDR3 loop spans 15 amino acids. CDR1 is LNHNV and CDR2 is YYDKDF in the germline V gene (reference sequence). The CDR3 sequence: CATSRDRGPIYGYTF. In DNA, the CDR3 is TGTGCCACCAGCAGAGATAGGGGGCCCATTTATGGCTACACCTTC.

A single count supports this clone. CDR3 protein: CASSHGQGVNEQFF. In nucleotides, the CDR3 is TGTGCCAGCAGCCACGGACAGGGGGTCAATGAGCAGTTCTTC. The V and J genes are TRBV9 and TRBJ2-1; 10 nucleotides line up with TRBD1. The germline V gene encodes CDR1 SGDLS and CDR2 YYNGEE. The junction had 4 bases not matched to a gene; V was cut back by 4 bases and J by 6 bases. The CDR3 length is 14 residues.

Comment on this clone: The germline gene is not matched at one end of the junction; a read error may be the cause. The rearrangement links TRBV27 to TRBJ1-6; D unresolved. From germline, CDR1 is MNHEY and CDR2 SMNVEV (reference sequence). CDR3 size: 15 residues. The DNA of the CDR3 is TGTGCCAGCAGTGTATCAGTTACGGGTGGTTCACCCCTCCACTTT. It yields the protein CASSVSVTGGSPLHF.

The CDR3 reads CASSLTGGADYGYTF. CDR3 nucleotide sequence: TGTGCCAGCAGCTTAACAGGGGGCGCAGACTATGGCTACACCTTC. This chain joins TRBV13 and TRBJ1-2, with 9 bases identical to TRBD1. The CDR3 totals 15 residues. Germline V lookup: CDR1 PRHDT, CDR2 FYEKMQ (reference sequence). J gave up 3 bases and V 2 bases, and 4 bases lay outside the gene matches. The full variable domain, its missing parts supplied by reference TRBV13 and TRBJ1-2, is AAGVIQSPRHLIKEKRETATLKCYPIPRHDTVYWYQQGPGQDPQFLISFYEKMQSDKGSIPDRFSAQQFSDYHSELNMSSLELGDSALYFCASSLTGGADYGYTFGSGTRLTVV.

V is TRBV7-9 and J is TRBJ2-5, with 10 bases identical to TRBD1. V was clipped by 5 bases and J by 5 bases; unmatched bases: 2. The CDR3 contains 13 residues. CDR1 is SEHNR, CDR2 FQNEAQ, per germline (reference sequence). The DNA of the CDR3 is TGTGCCAGCAGCCCGGGACAGGGGGAGACCCAGTACTTC. It is translated as CASSPGQGETQYF.

The chain joins TRBV2 to TRBJ1-1; D might be TRBD1 (5 bases). The CDR3 has 14 residues. Trimming took 4 bases from V and 2 from J, leaving 11 bases between them. The germline gives CDR1 SNHLY, CDR2 FYNNEI. CDR3: CASSGGQGNTEAFF. CDR3 nucleotide sequence: TGTGCCAGCAGTGGTGGGCAGGGAAACACTGAAGCTTTCTTT.

The chain is built from TRBV2 and TRBJ1-6, with D perhaps matching TRBD1 (5 bases). The CDR3 runs 15 residues. CDR1 is SNHLY, CDR2 FYNNEI, per germline. The germline V and J ends were trimmed by 4 bases and 2 bases, with 9 bases remaining between them. CDR3 region: CASSGKGPYNSPLHF. DNA for the CDR3: TGTGCCAGCAGTGGGAAGGGGCCCTATAATTCACCCCTCCACTTT.

V gene TRBV28 combines with J gene TRBJ2-1; 9 positions match TRBD2. Germline CDR1 reads MDHEN; CDR2 reads SYDVKM. The CDR3 is 14 residues long. Losses at the gene ends were 2 bases for V and 9 bases for J; bases not matched to a gene: 5. CDR3 sequence: CASSLAGGPGEQFF. CDR3 in DNA: TGTGCCAGCAGTTTAGCGGGGGGGCCTGGTGAGCAGTTCTTC. Looking up the rest from reference TRBV28 and TRBJ2-1 gives the full variable domain: DVKVTQSSRYLVKRTGEKVFLECVQDMDHENMFWYRQDPGLGLRLIYFSYDVKMKEKGDIPEGYSVSREKKERFSLILESASTNQTSMYLCASSLAGGPGEQFFGPGTRLTVL.

V usage is TRBV7-2 and J usage is TRBJ2-3; possible D gene TRBD2, 5 bases. Trimming took 2 bases from V and 7 from J, leaving 10 bases between them. CDR1 and CDR2 from the germline V gene are SGHTA and FQGNSA. This CDR3 region has 13 residues. CDR3 sequence: CASSLNPGYTQYF. In DNA, the CDR3 is TGTGCCAGCAGCTTAAACCCGGGGTATACGCAGTATTTT.

The rearrangement links TRBV5-5 to TRBJ2-7; D unresolved. The CDR3 has 16 residues. From germline, CDR1 is SGHKS and CDR2 YYEKEE (reference sequence). V lost 0 bases and J 2 bases, leaving 15 bases between the germline ends. Here the CDR3 reads CASSLARTPTPYEQYF. The CDR3, as DNA: TGTGCCAGCAGCTTGGCCAGAACACCAACCCCCTACGAGCAGTACTTC.

The rearrangement uses TRBV6-1 and TRBJ2-3; 7 bases match TRBD1. CDR1 is MNHNS and CDR2 is SASEGT in the germline V gene. V shed 4 bases and J 0 bases; nucleotides not matched to a gene: 7. This CDR3 comprises 16 residues. The CDR3 protein is CASSAGTDPSTDTQYF. The CDR3 nucleotides read TGTGCCAGCAGTGCCGGGACAGATCCTAGCACAGATACGCAGTATTTT.

The genes are TRBV6-6 and TRBJ1-6; perhaps TRBD1 as D (5 bases). Trimming took off 6 bases at V and 0 bases at J, with 18 bases between the two ends. Germline values: CDR1 MNHNY, CDR2 SVGAGI (reference sequence). This CDR3 comprises 18 residues. CDR3 amino acids: CASSRWGGASSYNSPLHF. CDR3 in DNA: TGTGCCAGCAGCCGATGGGGAGGGGCGAGCTCCTATAATTCACCCCTCCACTTT.

The chain combines TRBV27 with TRBJ2-5; TRBD1 agrees at 12 bases. The CDR3 sequence is 15 residues long. V was pared by 5 bases and J by 5 bases, with 6 bases of the junction left unmatched. In germline, CDR1 is MNHEY, CDR2 SMNVEV (reference sequence). CDR3 DNA: TGTGCCAGCAGTGCCGGGACAGGGGGCCTTGAGACCCAGTACTTC. Translation gives CASSAGTGGLETQYF.

The V call is TRBV5-5, the J call TRBJ1-6; D perhaps matches TRBD1 (5 bases). The CDR3 is 18 amino acids. Germline V gene data show CDR1 as SGHKS and CDR2 as YYEKEE (reference sequence). Between the trimmed V and J ends, which lost 4 bases and 2 bases, there was a span of 19 bases. The CDR3 DNA reads as TGTGCCAGCAGCCCAGTCCCGGGACTTGGCCCCTATAATTCACCCCTCCACTTT. The encoded protein is CASSPVPGLGPYNSPLHF.

The V gene is TRBV6-4, the J gene TRBJ2-1; possible D gene TRBD1, 5 bases. This CDR3 contains 12 residues. Looked up from germline, CDR1 is MRHNA and CDR2 is SNTAGT. V dropped 3 bases and J dropped 5 bases, with 5 bases sitting between them. The CDR3, as DNA: TGTGCCAGCAGTGAGGACAACAATGAGCAGTTCTTC. It specifies CASSEDNNEQFF.

The chain uses TRBV5-6 and TRBJ1-3; perhaps TRBD1 as D (6 bases). The V and J ends lost 3 bases and 4 bases respectively, with 17 bases between them. Germline V gives CDR1 SGHDT, CDR2 YYEEEE. This CDR3 spans 16 amino acids. The CDR3 DNA is TGTGCCAGCAGCTCCACCCCAGGGGCGGAAGGAAACACCATATATTTT. Its protein is CASSSTPGAEGNTIYF.

This chain links TRBV12-3 or TRBV12-4 with TRBJ1-5; TRBD1 is a possible D gene (5 bases). The CDR3 sequence is 12 residues long. V lost 8 bases and J 5 bases, leaving 10 bases between the germline ends. The CDR3 region has the DNA TGTGCCAGCGGGACTGTTGATCAGCCCCAGCATTTT. It specifies CASGTVDQPQHF.